The 9 T cell receptor beta chains below all came from one sample that was sequenced in a study of early T cells in non-severe SARS-CoV-2 infection. Each CDR3 protein gets one entry after TCRdb re-called the 5' RACE reads with MiXCR. The profile shows over 85,000 distinct CDR3 sequences, over 9.5% of them singletons. This material consisted of whole blood, taken at baseline. Every receptor here comes from an adult who was a healthcare worker with PCR-confirmed SARS-CoV-2 infection or an uninfected control (not recorded which).

This clonotype occurred a few times. The V call is TRBV7-9, the J call TRBJ1-2; TRBD1 matches 10 bases. The CDR3 extends over 14 amino acids. Unmatched junction bases numbered 0, after V lost 3 bases and J lost 2 bases. Looked up from germline, CDR1 is SEHNR and CDR2 is FQNEAQ (reference sequence). Here the CDR3 reads CASSLDRGNYGYTF. The CDR3 DNA follows: TGTGCCAGCAGCTTGGACAGGGGGAACTATGGCTACACCTTC.

This sequence joins TRBV28 and TRBJ1-1, with D tentatively TRBD1 (6 bases). V was pared by 2 bases and J by 11 bases, with 24 bases between. The V gene's germline CDR1 is MDHEN and CDR2 SYDVKM. CDR3 size: 16 residues. CDR3 DNA sequence: TGTGCCAGCAGTTTAGGGGGGCTTCGGACACCAGTGGGGGCTTTCTTT. It specifies CASSLGGLRTPVGAFF.

Many counts were recorded for this clonotype. This chain joins TRBV6-5 and TRBJ1-6; D possibly corresponds to TRBD1 (6 bases). V was pared by 0 bases and J by 7 bases, with 10 bases between. Germline CDR1 reads MNHEY; CDR2 reads SVGAGI. The CDR3 contains 15 residues. The CDR3 DNA sequence: TGTGCCAGCAGTTACTCTCGGGGGGCGAATTCACCCCTCCACTTT. It yields the protein CASSYSRGANSPLHF.

This clonotype was observed at least ten times. The chain couples TRBV29-1 to TRBJ2-3; the D is unclear. Looked up from germline, CDR1 is SQVTM and CDR2 is ANQGSEA. The CDR3 spans 13 residues. V was trimmed by 4 bases and J by 0 bases, leaving 8 bases between them. The CDR3 region is CSVVTSSTDTQYF. CDR3 coding DNA: TGCAGCGTTGTTACATCTAGCACAGATACGCAGTATTTT.

Many counts were recorded for this clonotype. J is TRBJ1-2 and V is TRBV7-9; no clear D. CDR3 size: 12 residues. Germline V CDR1 and CDR2: SEHNR, FQNEAQ (reference sequence). Deletions cut 8 bases from V and 6 bases from J, with 13 bases between. CDR3 nucleotide sequence: TGTGCCAGCGTTGGAACAGTGGATGGCTACACCTTC. Protein sequence: CASVGTVDGYTF. Together with reference TRBV7-9 and TRBJ1-2, the CDR3 gives the full variable domain: DTGVSQNPRHKITKRGQNVTFRCDPISEHNRLYWYRQTLGQGPEFLTYFQNEAQLEKSRLLSDRFSAERPKGSFSTLEIQRTEQGDSAMYLCASVGTVDGYTFGSGTRLTVV.

This clonotype came up a few times. The chain has TRBV6-2 or TRBV6-3 and TRBJ2-7; the D is unclear. Per the germline V gene, CDR1 is MNHEY and CDR2 is SVGEGT. This CDR3 contains 12 residues. V dropped 6 bases and J dropped 2 bases, with 8 bases sitting between them. The CDR3 DNA follows: TGTGCCAGCAGCTTCACCCCCTACGAGCAGTACTTC. Translating it yields CASSFTPYEQYF.

V is TRBV7-7 and J is TRBJ2-3; no reliable D call. V was clipped by 3 bases and J by 1 base, with 8 bases between them. The CDR3 is made up of 14 amino acids. In germline, CDR1 is SSHAT, CDR2 FNYEAQ (reference sequence). The CDR3 here is CASSFGIGTDTQYF. CDR3 sequence (DNA): TGTGCCAGCAGCTTTGGGATCGGCACAGATACGCAGTATTTT.

The chain recombines TRBV30 with TRBJ2-1; D is ambiguous. In germline, CDR1 is GTSNPN, CDR2 SVGIG (reference sequence). V was shortened by 2 bases and J by 5 bases, with 7 bases between the two germline ends. The CDR3 spans 12 residues. CDR3 sequence: CAWSQSHNEQFF. CDR3 DNA: TGTGCCTGGAGTCAGTCGCACAATGAGCAGTTCTTC.

This chain uses TRBV20-1 with TRBJ1-5, with 9 positions matching TRBD1. This CDR3 has 13 residues. Trimming removed 5 bases from V and 2 bases from J; junction bases left unmatched: 1. Germline V gene data show CDR1 as DFQATT and CDR2 as SNEGSKA (reference sequence). Here the CDR3 DNA reads TGCAGTGCTTGGGACAGGGGCAATCAGCCCCAGCATTTT. Protein sequence: CSAWDRGNQPQHF.